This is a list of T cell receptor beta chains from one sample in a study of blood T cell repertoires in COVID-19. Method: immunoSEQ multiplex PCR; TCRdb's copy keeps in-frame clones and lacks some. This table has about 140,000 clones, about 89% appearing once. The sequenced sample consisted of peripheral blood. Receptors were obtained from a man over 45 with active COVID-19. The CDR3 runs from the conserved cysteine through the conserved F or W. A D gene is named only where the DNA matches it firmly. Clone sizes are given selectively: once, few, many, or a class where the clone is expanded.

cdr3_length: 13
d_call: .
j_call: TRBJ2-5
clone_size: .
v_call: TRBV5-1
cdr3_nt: TGCGCCAGCAGTCGGGAGTACCAAGAGACCCAGTACTTC
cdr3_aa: CASSREYQETQYF

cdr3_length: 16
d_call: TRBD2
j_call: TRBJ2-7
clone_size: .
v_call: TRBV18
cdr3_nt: TGTGCCAGCTCACCATTGGCGGGGGGGCCCACCTACGAGCAGTACTTC
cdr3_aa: CASSPLAGGPTYEQYF

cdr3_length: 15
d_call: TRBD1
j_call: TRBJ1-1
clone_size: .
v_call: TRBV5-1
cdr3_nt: TGCGCCAGCAGCTTACCGGGACAGGGCGTCACTGAAGCTTTCTTT
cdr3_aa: CASSLPGQGVTEAFF

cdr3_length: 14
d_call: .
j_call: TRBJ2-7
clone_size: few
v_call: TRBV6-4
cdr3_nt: TGTGCCAGCAGTGCCCCCCCCCACAGGTGCGATCAGTACTTC
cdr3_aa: CASSAPPHRCDQYF

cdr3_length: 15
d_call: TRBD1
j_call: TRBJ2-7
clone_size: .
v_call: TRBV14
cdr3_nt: TGTGCCAGCAGCCGGAGACAGGGTCGGAGGTACGAGCAGTACTTC
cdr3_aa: CASSRRQGRRYEQYF

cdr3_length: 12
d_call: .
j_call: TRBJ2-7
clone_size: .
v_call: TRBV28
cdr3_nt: TGTGCCAGCAGTTCGGGGTCCTACGAGCAGTACTTC
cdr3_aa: CASSSGSYEQYF

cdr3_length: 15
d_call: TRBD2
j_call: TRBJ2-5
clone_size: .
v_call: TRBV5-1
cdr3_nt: TGCGCCAGCAGCTGGGGGACTAGCGGGGGAGAGACCCAGTACTTC
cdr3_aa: CASSWGTSGGETQYF

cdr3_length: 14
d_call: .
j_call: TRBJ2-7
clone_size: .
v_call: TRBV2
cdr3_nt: TGTGCCAGCAGTGGAATCACTAACATGGTCGGGCAGTACTTC
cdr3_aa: CASSGITNMVGQYF

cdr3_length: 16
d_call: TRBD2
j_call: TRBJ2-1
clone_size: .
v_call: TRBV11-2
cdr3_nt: TGTGCCAGCAGCCAAAATAGCGGGGGGGCGGGTCGAGAGCAGTTCTTC
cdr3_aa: CASSQNSGGAGREQFF

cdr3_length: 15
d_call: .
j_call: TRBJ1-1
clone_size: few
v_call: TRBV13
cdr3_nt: TGTGCCAGCAGCCAAGGGAGGTGGAGGGACACTGAAGCTTTCTTT
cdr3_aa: CASSQGRWRDTEAFF

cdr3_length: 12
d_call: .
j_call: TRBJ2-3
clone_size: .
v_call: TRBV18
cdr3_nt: TGTGCCAGCTCACCAGCGGCAGATACGCAGTATTTT
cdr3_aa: CASSPAADTQYF

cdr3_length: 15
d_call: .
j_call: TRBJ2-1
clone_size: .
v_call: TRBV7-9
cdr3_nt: TGTGCCAGCAGAAGAACAGGAGAAGGGGACAATGAGCAGTTCTTC
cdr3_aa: CASRRTGEGDNEQFF

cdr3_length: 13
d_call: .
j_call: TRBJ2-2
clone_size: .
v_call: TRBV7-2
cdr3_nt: TGTGCCAGCAGCTTAGGGACAGCCGGGGAGCTGTTTTTT
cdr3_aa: CASSLGTAGELFF

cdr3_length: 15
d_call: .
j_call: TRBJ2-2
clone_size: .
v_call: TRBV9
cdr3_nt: TGTGCCAGCAGCGCCGCTACAGCGAACACCGGGGAGCTGTTTTTT
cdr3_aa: CASSAATANTGELFF

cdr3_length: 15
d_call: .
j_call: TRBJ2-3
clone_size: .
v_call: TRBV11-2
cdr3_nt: TGTGCCAGCAGCCCAGTTCCGGGGAGCGAGGATACGCAGTATTTT
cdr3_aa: CASSPVPGSEDTQYF

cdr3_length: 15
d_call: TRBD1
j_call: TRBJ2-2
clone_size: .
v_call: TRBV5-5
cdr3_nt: TGTGCCAGCAGCCAAGGGACAGCCCTTTCCGGGGAGCTGTTTTTT
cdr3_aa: CASSQGTALSGELFF

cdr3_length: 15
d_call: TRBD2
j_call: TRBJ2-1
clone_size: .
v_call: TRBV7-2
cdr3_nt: TGTGCCAGCAGCCCGCGGCCAGCGGGGGGCGGAGAGCAGTTCTTC
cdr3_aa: CASSPRPAGGGEQFF

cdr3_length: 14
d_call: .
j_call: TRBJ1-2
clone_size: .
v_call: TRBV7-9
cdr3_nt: TGTGCCAGCAGCCCGGATATAGGGGCCGCTGGCTACACCTTC
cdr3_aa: CASSPDIGAAGYTF

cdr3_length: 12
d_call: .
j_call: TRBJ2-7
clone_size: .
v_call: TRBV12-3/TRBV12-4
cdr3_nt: TGTGCCAGCAGTTTAGGGCAGTACGAGCAGTACTTC
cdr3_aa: CASSLGQYEQYF

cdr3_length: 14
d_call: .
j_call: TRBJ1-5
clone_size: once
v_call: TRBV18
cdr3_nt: TGTGCCAGCTCCCCTCAGGGATGGAATCAGCCCCAGCATTTT
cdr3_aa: CASSPQGWNQPQHF

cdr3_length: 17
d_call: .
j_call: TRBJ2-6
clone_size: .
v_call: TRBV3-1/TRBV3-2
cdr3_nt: TGTGCCAGCAGCCAGTTGGGGGGGCGCGCTGGGGCCAACGTCCTGACTTTC
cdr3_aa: CASSQLGGRAGANVLTF

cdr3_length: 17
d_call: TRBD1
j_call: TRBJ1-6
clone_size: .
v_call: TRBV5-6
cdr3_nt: TGTGCCAGCAGCTTGAGAGGGGGCGGCTCCTATAATTCACCCCTCCACTTT
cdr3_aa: CASSLRGGGSYNSPLHF

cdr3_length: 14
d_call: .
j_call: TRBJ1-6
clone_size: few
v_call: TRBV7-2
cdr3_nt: TGTGCCAGCAGCCCCCGACTTGGGAATTCACCCCTCCACTTT
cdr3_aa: CASSPRLGNSPLHF

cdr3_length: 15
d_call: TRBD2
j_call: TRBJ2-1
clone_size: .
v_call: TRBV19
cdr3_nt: TGTGCCAGTAGTATTTTTGGCGGGGGGGCCCGGGAGCAGTTCTTC
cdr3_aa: CASSIFGGGAREQFF

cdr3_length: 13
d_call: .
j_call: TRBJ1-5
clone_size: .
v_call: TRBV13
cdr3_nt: TGTGCCAGCAGCTTAGGGGCTTCGCAGCCCCAGCATTTT
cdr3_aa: CASSLGASQPQHF

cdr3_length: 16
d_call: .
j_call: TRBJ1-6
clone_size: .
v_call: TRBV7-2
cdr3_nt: TGTGCCAGCAGCTTAGGGTCTCAACAGAGTAATTCACCCCTCCACTTT
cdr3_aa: CASSLGSQQSNSPLHF

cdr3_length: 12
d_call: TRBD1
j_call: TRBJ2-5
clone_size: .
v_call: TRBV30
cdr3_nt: TGTGCCGGGCTGACAGGGTCAGAGACCCAGTACTTC
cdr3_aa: CAGLTGSETQYF

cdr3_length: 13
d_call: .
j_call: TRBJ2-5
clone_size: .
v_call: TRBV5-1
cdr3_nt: TGCGCCAGCAGCCCGGGTCCTACGGGGACCCAGTACTTC
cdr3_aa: CASSPGPTGTQYF

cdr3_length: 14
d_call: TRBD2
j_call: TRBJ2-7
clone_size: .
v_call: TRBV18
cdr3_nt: TGTGCCAGCTCACCAGTTCGGGGGGGATACGAGCAGTACTTC
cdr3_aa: CASSPVRGGYEQYF

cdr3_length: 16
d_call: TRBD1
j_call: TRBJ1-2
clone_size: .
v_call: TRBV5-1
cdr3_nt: TGCGCCAGCAGCTTGCGAAGGGGACAGGGAAGGGACGGCTACACCTTC
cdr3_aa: CASSLRRGQGRDGYTF

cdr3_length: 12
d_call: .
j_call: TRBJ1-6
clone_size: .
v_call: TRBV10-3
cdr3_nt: TGTGCCAACATGCGGGAATTTTCACCCCTCCACTTT
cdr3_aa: CANMREFSPLHF

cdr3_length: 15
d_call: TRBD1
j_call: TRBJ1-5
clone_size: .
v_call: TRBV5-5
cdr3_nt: TGTGCCAGCAGCTTGGCCGGAGGGGGCGGTCAGCCCCAGCATTTT
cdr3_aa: CASSLAGGGGQPQHF

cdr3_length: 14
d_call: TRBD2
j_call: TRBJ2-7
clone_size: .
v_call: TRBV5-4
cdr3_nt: TGTGCCAGCAGCTTCGGGACTAGCGGGTACGAGCAGTACTTC
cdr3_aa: CASSFGTSGYEQYF

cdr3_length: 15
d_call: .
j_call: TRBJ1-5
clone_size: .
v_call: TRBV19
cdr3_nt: TGTGCCACCCAACCTGGGACTGTGAGCAATCAGCCCCAGCATTTT
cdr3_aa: CATQPGTVSNQPQHF